Listed here is a single T cell receptor (beta chain). Its antigen is unknown. No base quality information exists; no much larger clone differs at one position. Reading from cysteine to phenylalanine, the CDR3 counts 13 amino acids. Only the CDR3 region is kept as DNA, spanning 39 bases read in frame from base 1. The junction shows trimming of 8 bases on V and 4 bases on J, and the gene matches do not reach 6 bases of it. Looking up the germline V gene (reference sequence) yields CDR1 LNHDA and CDR2 SQIVND. Receptor libraries were prepared by the immunoSEQ multiplex PCR assay. The hsTCRB Kit was used according to the manufacturer's protocol to amplify rearranged TCR beta chain sequences. TCRB libraries were sequenced on an Illumina MiSeq. Under the source paper's analysis protocol: The kit vendor's proprietary platform handled demultiplexing, trimming and gene mapping. The table was pulled from immuneACCESS by TCRdb, which kept in-frame rearrangements only. Such tables lose some clones; where checked, under half of the loss comes from unresolved V genes, and the rest has no known cause. V and J calls and clone size are given by that table; D and trimming were obtained from the DNA. Recorded for this sample are tens of thousands of clones; 78% of them occurred a single time. The ten largest account for less than 6.5% of the sample.

Explained via the paper, the time point label denotes: week 5, during vaccination. Every vaccine dose consisted of 300 ug of a 20-mer mutant IDH1 peptide in Montanide, administered subcutaneously together with topical imiquimod. All donors had newly diagnosed IDH1-mutant astrocytomas of WHO grade 3 or 4 that showed loss of nuclear ATRX. The samples were drawn from NOA16, a multicentre, single-arm, open-label phase I trial in Germany that tested a mutant IDH1 peptide vaccine in humans for the first time. Genomic DNA for TCRB sequencing was isolated from EDTA blood with the DNeasy Blood and Tissue Kit. These data come from a study of a mutant IDH1 vaccine in newly diagnosed glioma (dated by TCRdb to the early 2020s). Context from the whole study: Patients received eight vaccinations in weeks 1, 3, 5, 7, 11, 15, 19 and 23, corresponding to visits V03 through V10. Before enrollment, most patients had been given radiochemotherapy with temozolomide as standard therapy, while the rest had received either radiotherapy alone or temozolomide alone. Longitudinal TCRB deep sequencing was performed for roughly 27 treated patients wherever samples were available for exploratory analyses. Of the approximately 32 treated patients, roughly 62% were male and around 40% were female, and the mean age was 40.4 years. Six visits were used for peripheral blood collection: V03 (baseline), V05, V07, V10, V12 and V13. Vaccination started 4-6 weeks after radiotherapy alone, or was given together with temozolomide cycles in the groups whose treatment included chemotherapy.

The paper as a whole reports these results and caveats: Changes in the top peripheral T cell clonotypes picked up by TCRB sequencing did not appear to be linked to pseudoprogression. The authors noted that analyses of patient blood samples could not be reproduced because of sample limitations. Across multiple MHC alleles, vaccine-induced immune responses were seen in approximately 93% of patients. Selection of PBMC samples for TCRB deep sequencing was based on availability.

The sequence is built from TRBV19 and TRBJ2-7; 9 of the junction bases match TRBD1. This material consisted of PBMCs, taken from a glioma patient whose treatment included an IDH1 peptide vaccine. This clonotype originated in a man aged 40-49 years with glioma. The DNA sequence is TGTGCCAGTGGGAGGACAGGGGCGTACGAGCAGTACTTC. Its product reads: CASGRTGAYEQYF. With the rest looked up from the reference TRBV19 and TRBJ2-7 genes rather than sequenced, the full variable domain is DGGITQSPKYLFRKEGQNVTLSCEQNLNHDAMYWYRQDPGQGLRLIYYSQIVNDFQKGDIAEGYSVSREKKESFPLTVTSAQKNPTAFYLCASGRTGAYEQYFGPGTRLTVT.